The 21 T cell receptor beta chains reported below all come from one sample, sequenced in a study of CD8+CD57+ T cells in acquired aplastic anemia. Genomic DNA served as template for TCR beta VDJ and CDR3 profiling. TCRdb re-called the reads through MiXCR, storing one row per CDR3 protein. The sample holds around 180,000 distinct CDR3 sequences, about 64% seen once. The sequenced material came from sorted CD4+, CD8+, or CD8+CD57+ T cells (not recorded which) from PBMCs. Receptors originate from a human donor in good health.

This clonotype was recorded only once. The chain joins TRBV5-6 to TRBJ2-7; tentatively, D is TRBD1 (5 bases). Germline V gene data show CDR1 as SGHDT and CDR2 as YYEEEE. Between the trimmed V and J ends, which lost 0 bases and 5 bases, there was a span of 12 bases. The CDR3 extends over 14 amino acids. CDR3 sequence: CASSLGGAGNEQYF. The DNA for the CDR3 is TGTGCCAGCAGCTTGGGTGGGGCTGGGAACGAGCAGTACTTC.

The DNA of the CDR3 is TGTGCCACCCGGGAAGGAGTCTACTCTGGAAACACCATATATTTT. Translation gives CATREGVYSGNTIYF. The chain couples TRBV7-8 to TRBJ1-3; no reliable D call. V was shortened by 10 bases and J by 0 bases, with 16 bases between the two germline ends. CDR3 length equals 15 residues. Per the germline V gene, CDR1 is SGHVS and CDR2 is FQNEAQ.

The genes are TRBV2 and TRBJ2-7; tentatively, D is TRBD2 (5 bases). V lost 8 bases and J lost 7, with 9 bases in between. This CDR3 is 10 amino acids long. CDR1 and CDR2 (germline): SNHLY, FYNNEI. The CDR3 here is CASGSKEQYF. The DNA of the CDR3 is TGTGCCAGCGGGAGTAAGGAGCAGTACTTC.

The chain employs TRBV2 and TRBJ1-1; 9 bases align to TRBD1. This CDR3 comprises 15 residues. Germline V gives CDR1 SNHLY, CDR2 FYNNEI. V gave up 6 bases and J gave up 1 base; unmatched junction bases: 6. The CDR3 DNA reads TGTGCCAGCAGAGCTGCGGACAGGGGGAACACTGAAGCTTTCTTT. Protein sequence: CASRAADRGNTEAFF.

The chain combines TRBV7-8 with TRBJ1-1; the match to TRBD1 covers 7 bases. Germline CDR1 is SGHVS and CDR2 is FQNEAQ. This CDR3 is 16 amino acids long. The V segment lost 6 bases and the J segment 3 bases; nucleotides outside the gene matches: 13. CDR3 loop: CASSLSPQGTDTEAFF. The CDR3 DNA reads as TGTGCCAGCAGTTTATCCCCACAGGGGACGGACACTGAAGCTTTCTTT.

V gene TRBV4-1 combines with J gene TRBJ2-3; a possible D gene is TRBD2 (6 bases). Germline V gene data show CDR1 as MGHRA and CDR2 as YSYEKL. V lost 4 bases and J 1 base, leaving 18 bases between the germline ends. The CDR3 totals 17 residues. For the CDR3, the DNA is TGCGCCAGCAGCCGACGGAGCAGCGGGCGGGGCACAGATACGCAGTATTTT. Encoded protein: CASSRRSSGRGTDTQYF.

The CDR3 DNA reads as TGTGCCAGCAGTGATAGGGACAGCAGAAATTCACCCCTCCACTTT. Protein: CASSDRDSRNSPLHF. This chain uses TRBV2 with TRBJ1-6, with TRBD1 matching 7 bases. CDR3 length: 15 residues. V dropped 3 bases and J dropped 7; count of bases not matched to a gene: 6. In germline, CDR1 is SNHLY, CDR2 FYNNEI.

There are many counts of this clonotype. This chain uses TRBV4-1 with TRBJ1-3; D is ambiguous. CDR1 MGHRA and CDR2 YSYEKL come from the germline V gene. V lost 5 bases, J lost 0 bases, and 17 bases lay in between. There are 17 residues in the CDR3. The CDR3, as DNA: TGCGCCAGCAGCGCGAACAGAGGCTTGGACTCTGGAAACACCATATATTTT. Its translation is CASSANRGLDSGNTIYF.

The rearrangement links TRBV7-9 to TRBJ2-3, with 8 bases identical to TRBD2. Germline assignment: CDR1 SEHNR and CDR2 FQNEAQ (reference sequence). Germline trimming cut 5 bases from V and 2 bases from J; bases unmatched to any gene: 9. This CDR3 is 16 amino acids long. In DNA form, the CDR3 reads TGTGCCAGCAGCCCAGGGGCGGGGGGACTCACAGATACGCAGTATTTT. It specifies CASSPGAGGLTDTQYF.

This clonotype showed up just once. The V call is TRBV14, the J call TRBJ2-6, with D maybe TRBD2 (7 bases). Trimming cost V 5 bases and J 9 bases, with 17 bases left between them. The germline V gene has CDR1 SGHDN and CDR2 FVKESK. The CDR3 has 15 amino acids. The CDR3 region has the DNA TGTGCCAGCAGCGTAGTTGGGGGGGCCGGCAACGTCCTGACTTTC. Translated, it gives CASSVVGGAGNVLTF.

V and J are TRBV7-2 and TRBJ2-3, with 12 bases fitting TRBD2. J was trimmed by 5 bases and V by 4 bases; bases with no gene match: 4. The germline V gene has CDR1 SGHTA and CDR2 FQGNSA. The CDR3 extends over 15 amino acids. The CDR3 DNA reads TGTGCCAGCAGCTCTAGCGGGGGGGCCAGAGATACGCAGTATTTT. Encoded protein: CASSSSGGARDTQYF.

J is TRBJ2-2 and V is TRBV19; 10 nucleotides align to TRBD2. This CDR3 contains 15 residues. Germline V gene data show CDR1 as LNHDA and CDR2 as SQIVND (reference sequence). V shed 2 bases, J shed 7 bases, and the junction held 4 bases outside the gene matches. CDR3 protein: CASSIWTSGDGELFF. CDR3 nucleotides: TGTGCCAGTAGTATATGGACTAGCGGTGACGGGGAGCTGTTTTTT.

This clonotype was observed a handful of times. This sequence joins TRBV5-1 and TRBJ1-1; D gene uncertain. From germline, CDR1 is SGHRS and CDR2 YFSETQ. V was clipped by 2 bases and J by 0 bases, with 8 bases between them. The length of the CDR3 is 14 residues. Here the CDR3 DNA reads TGCGCCAGCAGCTTAGGATTTATGAACACTGAAGCTTTCTTT. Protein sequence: CASSLGFMNTEAFF.

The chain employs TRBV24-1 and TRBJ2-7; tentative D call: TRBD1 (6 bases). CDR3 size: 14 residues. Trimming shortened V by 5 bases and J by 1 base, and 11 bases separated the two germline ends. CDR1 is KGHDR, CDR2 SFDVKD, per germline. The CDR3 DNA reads TGTGCCACCAGTGGCCCCGGACAGTCCTACGAGCAGTACTTC. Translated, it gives CATSGPGQSYEQYF.

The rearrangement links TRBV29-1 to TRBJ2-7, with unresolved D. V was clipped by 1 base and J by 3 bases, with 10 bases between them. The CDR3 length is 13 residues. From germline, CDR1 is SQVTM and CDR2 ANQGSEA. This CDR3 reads CSVEGGEFYEQYF. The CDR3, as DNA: TGCAGCGTTGAAGGGGGTGAGTTCTACGAGCAGTACTTC.

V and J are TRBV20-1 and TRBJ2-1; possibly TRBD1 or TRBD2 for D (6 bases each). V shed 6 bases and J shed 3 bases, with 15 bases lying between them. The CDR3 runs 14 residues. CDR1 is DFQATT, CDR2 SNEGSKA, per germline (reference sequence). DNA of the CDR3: TGCAGTGCCATTAGCGGAGGGGGCTACAATGAGCAGTTCTTC. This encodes CSAISGGGYNEQFF.

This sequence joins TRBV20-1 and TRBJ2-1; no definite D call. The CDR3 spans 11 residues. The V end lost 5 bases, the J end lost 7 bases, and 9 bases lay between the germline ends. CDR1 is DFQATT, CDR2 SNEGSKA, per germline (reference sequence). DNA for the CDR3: TGCAGTGCTCCATCCATGAATGAGCAGTTCTTC. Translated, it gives CSAPSMNEQFF.

The CDR3 coding sequence is TGTGCCAGCAGCGTAGTAGGACAGGGTACCGGGGAGCTGTTTTTT. Amino acids: CASSVVGQGTGELFF. The rearrangement uses TRBV9 and TRBJ2-2, with 8 positions matching TRBD1. Trimming took 0 bases from V and 5 from J; bases not matched to a gene: 3. Germline V gene data show CDR1 as SGDLS and CDR2 as YYNGEE. The CDR3 contains 15 residues.

CDR3 coding DNA: TGTGCCAGCAGCCAAGTCGAGTACCAAGAGACCCAGTACTTC. It is translated as CASSQVEYQETQYF. The J gene is TRBJ2-5, the V gene TRBV7-9, with D unresolved. Trimming pared 5 bases from V and 0 bases from J, leaving 10 bases between. Germline CDR1 reads SEHNR; CDR2 reads FQNEAQ (reference sequence). The CDR3 sequence is 14 residues long.

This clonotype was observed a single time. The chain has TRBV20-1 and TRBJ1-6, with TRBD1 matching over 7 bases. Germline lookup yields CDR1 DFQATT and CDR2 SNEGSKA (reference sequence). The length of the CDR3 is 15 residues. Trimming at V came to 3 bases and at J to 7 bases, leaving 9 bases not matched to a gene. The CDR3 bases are TGCAGTGCTAGGAAACCGGGACAGAGAAATTCACCCCTCCACTTT. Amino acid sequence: CSARKPGQRNSPLHF.

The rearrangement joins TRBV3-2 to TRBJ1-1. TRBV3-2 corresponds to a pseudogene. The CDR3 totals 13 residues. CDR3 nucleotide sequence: TGTGCCAGCAGCCAAGATCGGACAGCTGAAGCTTTCTTT. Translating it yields CASSQDRTAEAFF.